The present T cell receptor beta chain was sequenced within a study of T cells in Graves' hyperthyroidism and ophthalmopathy. Using RNA transcripts as the source, TCR beta CDR3 regions were amplified. Using the HTBI primer set, a first-round RT-PCR was run on the TCR CDR3. TCRdb processed the multiplex PCR reads anew with MiXCR; each CDR3 protein has one entry. The sample yields some 400,000 distinct CDR3 sequences, roughly 13% seen once. This clonotype has more than one count but fewer than ten. V gave up 0 bases and J gave up 6 bases, with 11 bases separating them. This CDR3 spans 15 amino acids. Germline V gene sequence: CDR1 MNHNY, CDR2 SVGAGI (reference sequence).

The source is a man aged 30 to 39 with Graves' hyperthyroidism that later progressed to Graves' ophthalmopathy. This chain joins TRBV6-6 and TRBJ2-2, with D uncertain. The specimen sequenced was blood. The CDR3: CASSYSSSEAGELFF. In DNA, the CDR3 is TGTGCCAGCAGTTACTCGTCTAGTGAGGCCGGGGAGCTGTTTTTT.